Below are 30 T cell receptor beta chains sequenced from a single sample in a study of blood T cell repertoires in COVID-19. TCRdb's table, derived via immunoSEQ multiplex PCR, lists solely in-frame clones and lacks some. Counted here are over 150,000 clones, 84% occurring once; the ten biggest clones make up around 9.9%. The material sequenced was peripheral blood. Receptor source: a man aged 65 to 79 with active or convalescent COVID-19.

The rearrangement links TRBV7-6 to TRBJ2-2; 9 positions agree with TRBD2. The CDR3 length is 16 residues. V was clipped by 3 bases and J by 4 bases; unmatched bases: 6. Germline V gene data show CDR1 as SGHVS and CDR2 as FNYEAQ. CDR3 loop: CASSFLAGEGTGELFF. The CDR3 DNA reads TGTGCCAGCAGCTTTTTAGCGGGAGAGGGCACCGGGGAGCTGTTTTTT.

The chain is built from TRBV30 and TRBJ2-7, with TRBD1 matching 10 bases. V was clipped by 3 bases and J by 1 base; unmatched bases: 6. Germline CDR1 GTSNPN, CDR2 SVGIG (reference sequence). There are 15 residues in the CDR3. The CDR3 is CAWRAGTGVSYEQYF. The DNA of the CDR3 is TGTGCCTGGAGAGCCGGGACAGGGGTTTCCTACGAGCAGTACTTC.

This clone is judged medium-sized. CDR3 amino acids: CASSDRDSYYEQYF. The CDR3, as DNA: TGTGCCAGCAGTGACCGGGACAGCTACTACGAGCAGTACTTC. This sequence joins TRBV27 and TRBJ2-7; TRBD1 matches at 7 bases. The CDR3 covers 14 residues. Trimming removed 5 bases from V and 3 bases from J; junction bases left unmatched: 7. Germline assignment: CDR1 MNHEY and CDR2 SMNVEV (reference sequence).

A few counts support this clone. The CDR3 DNA reads as TGTGCCAGCAGTGAAGGTCCCGGTCAAACCTACGAGCAGTACTTC. Translated: CASSEGPGQTYEQYF. The chain combines TRBV6-1 with TRBJ2-7, with D hard to call. Germline V gene lookup returns CDR1 MNHNS and CDR2 SASEGT. CDR3 length: 15 residues. V gave up 1 base and J gave up 2 bases, with 12 bases separating them.

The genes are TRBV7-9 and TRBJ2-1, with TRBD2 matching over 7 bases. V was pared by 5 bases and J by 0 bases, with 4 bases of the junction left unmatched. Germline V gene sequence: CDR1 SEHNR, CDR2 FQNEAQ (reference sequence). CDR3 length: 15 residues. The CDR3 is CASSPAGSSYNEQFF. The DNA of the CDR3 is TGTGCCAGCAGCCCAGCGGGAAGCTCCTACAATGAGCAGTTCTTC.

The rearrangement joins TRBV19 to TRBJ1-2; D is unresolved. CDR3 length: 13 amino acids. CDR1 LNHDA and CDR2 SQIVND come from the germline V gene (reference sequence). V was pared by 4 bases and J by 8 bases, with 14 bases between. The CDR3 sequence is CASSNRQFEGYTF. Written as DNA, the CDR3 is TGTGCCAGTAGTAACCGACAATTCGAGGGCTACACCTTC. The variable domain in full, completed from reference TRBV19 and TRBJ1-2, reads DGGITQSPKYLFRKEGQNVTLSCEQNLNHDAMYWYRQDPGQGLRLIYYSQIVNDFQKGDIAEGYSVSREKKESFPLTVTSAQKNPTAFYLCASSNRQFEGYTFGSGTRLTVV.

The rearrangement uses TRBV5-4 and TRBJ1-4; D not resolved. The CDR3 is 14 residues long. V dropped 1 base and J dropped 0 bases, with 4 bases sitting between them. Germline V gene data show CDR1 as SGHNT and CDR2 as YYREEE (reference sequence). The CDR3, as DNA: TGTGCCAGCAGCTTGCGCGCAACTAATGAAAAACTGTTTTTT. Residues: CASSLRATNEKLFF.

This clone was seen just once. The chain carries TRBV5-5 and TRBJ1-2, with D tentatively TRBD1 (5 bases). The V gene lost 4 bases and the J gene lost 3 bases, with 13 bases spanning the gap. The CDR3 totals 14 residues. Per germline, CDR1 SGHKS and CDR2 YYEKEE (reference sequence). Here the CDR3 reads CASSTLDTYYGYTF. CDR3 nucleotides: TGTGCCAGCAGCACCCTGGACACCTACTATGGCTACACCTTC.

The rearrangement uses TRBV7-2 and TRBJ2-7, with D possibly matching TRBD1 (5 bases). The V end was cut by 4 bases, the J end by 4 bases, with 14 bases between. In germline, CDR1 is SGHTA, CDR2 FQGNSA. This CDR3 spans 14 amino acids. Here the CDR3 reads CASSSGIKGYEQYF. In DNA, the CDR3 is TGTGCCAGCAGCTCAGGAATCAAGGGGTACGAGCAGTACTTC.

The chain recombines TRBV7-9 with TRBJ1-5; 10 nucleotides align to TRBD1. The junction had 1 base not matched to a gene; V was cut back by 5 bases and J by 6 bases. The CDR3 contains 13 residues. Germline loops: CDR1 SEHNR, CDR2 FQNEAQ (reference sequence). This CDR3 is CASSDRGLQPQHF. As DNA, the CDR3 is TGTGCCAGCAGCGACAGGGGGCTTCAGCCCCAGCATTTT.

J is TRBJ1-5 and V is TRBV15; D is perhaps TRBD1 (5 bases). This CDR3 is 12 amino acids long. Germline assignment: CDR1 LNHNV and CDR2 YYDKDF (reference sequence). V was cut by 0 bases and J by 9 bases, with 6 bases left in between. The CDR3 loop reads CATSRDQGPQHF. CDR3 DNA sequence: TGTGCCACCAGCAGAGATCAGGGGCCCCAGCATTTT.

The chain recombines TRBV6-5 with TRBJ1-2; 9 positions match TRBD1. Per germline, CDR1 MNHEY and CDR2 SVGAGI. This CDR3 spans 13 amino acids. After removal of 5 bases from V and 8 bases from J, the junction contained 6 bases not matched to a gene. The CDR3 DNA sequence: TGTGCCAGCAGTCTACAGGGGGCGAGGGGCTACACCTTC. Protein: CASSLQGARGYTF.

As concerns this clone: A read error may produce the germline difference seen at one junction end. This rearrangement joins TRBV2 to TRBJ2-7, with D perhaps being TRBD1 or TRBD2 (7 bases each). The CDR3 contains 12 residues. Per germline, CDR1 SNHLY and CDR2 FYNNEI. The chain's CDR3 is CASRGGSYEQYF. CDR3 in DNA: TGTGCAAGCAGGGGGGGGTCATACGAGCAGTACTTC.

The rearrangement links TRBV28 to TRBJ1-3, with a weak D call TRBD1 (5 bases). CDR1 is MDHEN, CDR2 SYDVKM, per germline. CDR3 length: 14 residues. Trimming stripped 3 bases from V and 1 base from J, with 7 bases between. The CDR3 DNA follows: TGTGCCAGCAGTTTGGGGCTATCTGGAAACACCATATATTTT. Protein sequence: CASSLGLSGNTIYF.

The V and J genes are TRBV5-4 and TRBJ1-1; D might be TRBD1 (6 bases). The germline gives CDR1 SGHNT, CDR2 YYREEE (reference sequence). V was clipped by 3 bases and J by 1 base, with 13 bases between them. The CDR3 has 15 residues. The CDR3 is CASSSQGGGNTEAFF. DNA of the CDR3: TGTGCCAGCAGCTCACAGGGTGGTGGGAACACTGAAGCTTTCTTT.

The CDR3 region has the DNA TGTGCCAGCAGCCCTCAGGGGGCGGTCGAGCAGTACTTC. It codes for CASSPQGAVEQYF. V gene TRBV7-3 combines with J gene TRBJ2-7; 8 bases are a match to TRBD1. The ends lost 5 bases at V and 6 bases at J; junction bases unmatched: 6. CDR1 and CDR2 from the germline V gene are SGHTA and FQGTGA. This CDR3 spans 13 amino acids. Full variable domain (missing parts from reference TRBV7-3 and TRBJ2-7): GAGVSQTPSNKVTEKGKYVELRCDPISGHTALYWYRQSLGQGPEFLIYFQGTGAADDSGLPNDRFFAVRPEGSVSTLKIQRTERGDSAVYLCASSPQGAVEQYFGPGTRLTVT.

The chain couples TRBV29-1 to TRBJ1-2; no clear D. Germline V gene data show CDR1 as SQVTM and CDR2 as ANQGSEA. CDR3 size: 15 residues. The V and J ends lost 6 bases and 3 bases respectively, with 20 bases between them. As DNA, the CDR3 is TGCAGCGTCCTTCCCCCCATCTTGGGCGACTATGGCTACACCTTC. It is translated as CSVLPPILGDYGYTF.

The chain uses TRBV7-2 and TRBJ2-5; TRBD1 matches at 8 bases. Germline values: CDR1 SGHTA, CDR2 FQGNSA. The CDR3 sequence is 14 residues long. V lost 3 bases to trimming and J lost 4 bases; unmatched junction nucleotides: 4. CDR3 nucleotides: TGTGCCAGCAGCTTGGACAGGGCCTCAGAGACCCAGTACTTC. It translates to CASSLDRASETQYF.

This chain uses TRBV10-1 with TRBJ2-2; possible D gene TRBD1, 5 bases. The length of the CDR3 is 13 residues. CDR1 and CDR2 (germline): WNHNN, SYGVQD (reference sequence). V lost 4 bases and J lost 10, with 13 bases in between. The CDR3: CASSGTGRTELFF. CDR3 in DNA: TGCGCCAGCAGTGGTACAGGTCGAACGGAGCTGTTTTTT.

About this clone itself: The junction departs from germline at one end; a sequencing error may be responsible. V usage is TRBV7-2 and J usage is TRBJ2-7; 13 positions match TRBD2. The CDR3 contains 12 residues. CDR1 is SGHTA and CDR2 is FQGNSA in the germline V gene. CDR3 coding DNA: TGTGCCAGCAGCCTCGGGACTAGCGGGAAAAACTTC. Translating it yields CASSLGTSGKNF.

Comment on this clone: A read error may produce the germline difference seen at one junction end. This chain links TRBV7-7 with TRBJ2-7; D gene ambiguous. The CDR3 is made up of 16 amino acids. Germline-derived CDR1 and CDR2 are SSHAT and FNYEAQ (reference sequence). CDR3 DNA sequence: TGTGCTAGCAGCTCCGGAGAGGCGTCTTTTGGGTACGAGCAGTACTTC. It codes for CASSSGEASFGYEQYF.

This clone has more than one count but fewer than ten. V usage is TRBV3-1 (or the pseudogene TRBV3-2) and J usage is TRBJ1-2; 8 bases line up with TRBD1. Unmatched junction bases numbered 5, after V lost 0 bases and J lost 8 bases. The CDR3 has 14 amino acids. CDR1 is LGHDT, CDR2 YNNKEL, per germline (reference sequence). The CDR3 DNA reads TGTGCCAGCAGCCAAGATCAGGGGGCGTACGGCTACACCTTC. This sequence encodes CASSQDQGAYGYTF.

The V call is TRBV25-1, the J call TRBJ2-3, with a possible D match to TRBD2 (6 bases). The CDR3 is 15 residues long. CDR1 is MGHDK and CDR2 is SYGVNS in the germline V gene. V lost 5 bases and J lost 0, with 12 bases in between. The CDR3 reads CASSKGTYSTDTQYF. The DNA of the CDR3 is TGTGCCAGCAGTAAAGGGACTTATAGCACAGATACGCAGTATTTT.

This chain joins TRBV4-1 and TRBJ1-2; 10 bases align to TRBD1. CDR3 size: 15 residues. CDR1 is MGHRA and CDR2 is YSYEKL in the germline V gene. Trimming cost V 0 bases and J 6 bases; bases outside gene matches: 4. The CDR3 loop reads CASSQDWGQGNGYTF. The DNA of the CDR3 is TGCGCCAGCAGCCAAGATTGGGGACAGGGGAATGGCTACACCTTC.

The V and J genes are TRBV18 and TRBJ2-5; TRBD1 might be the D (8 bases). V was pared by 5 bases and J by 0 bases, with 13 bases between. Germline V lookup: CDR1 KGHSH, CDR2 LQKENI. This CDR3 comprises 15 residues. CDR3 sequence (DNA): TGTGCCAGCTCATCACAGGGGGGGTACCAAGAGACCCAGTACTTC. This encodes CASSSQGGYQETQYF.

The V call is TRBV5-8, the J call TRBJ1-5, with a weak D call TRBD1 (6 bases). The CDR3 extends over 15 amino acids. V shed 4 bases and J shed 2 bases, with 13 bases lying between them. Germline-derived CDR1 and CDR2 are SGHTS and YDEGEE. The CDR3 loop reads CASSLRGGGNQPQHF. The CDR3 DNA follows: TGTGCCAGCAGCCTCAGGGGAGGGGGCAATCAGCCCCAGCATTTT.

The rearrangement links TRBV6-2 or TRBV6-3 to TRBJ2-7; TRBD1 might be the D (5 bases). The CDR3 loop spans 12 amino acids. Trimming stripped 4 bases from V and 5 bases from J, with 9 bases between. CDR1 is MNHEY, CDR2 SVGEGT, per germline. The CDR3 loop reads CASSLGVHEQYF. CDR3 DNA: TGTGCCAGCAGTTTAGGGGTCCACGAGCAGTACTTC.

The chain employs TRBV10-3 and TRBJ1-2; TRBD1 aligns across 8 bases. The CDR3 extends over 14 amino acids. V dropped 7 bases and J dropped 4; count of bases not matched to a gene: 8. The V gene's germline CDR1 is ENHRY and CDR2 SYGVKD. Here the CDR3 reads CAITVTGASYGYTF. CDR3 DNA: TGTGCCATCACCGTGACAGGGGCGAGCTATGGCTACACCTTC.

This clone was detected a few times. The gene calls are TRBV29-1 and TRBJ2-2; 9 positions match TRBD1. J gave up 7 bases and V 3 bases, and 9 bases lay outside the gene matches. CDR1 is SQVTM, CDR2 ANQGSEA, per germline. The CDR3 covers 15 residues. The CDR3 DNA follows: TGCAGCGTTGATCGCGGGACAGGGTCTGTCGGGGAGCTGTTTTTT. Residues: CSVDRGTGSVGELFF.

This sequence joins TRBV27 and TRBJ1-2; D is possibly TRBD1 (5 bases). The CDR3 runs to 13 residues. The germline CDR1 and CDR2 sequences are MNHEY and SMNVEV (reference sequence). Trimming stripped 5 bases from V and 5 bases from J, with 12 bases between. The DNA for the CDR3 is TGTGCCAGCAGTGGGGTTCAGGGATATGGCTACACCTTC. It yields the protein CASSGVQGYGYTF.